Below are 2 T cell receptor beta chains sequenced from a single sample in a study of OX40 agonist ivuxolimab in advanced cancers. Some clones are missing from TCRdb's copy, which holds only in-frame ones; the method was immunoSEQ multiplex PCR. The sample records some 80,000 clones, about 84% being singletons. Sequencing was performed on CD4+ or CD8+ T cells sorted from blood, taken in a trial of the OX40 agonist ivuxolimab. These receptors were obtained from an adult with an advanced solid tumor such as melanoma, head and neck, liver or kidney cancer.

This chain links TRBV19 with TRBJ1-5; 11 nucleotides align to TRBD1. Germline V CDR1 and CDR2: LNHDA, SQIVND (reference sequence). This CDR3 contains 17 residues. Trimming took 4 bases from V and 1 from J; bases not matched to a gene: 6. The CDR3 DNA reads TGTGCCAGTAGTAGAGGACAGGGGGCGCGAAGCAATCAGCCCCAGCATTTT. It is translated as CASSRGQGARSNQPQHF. The whole variable domain, filled in from reference TRBV19 and TRBJ1-5, reads DGGITQSPKYLFRKEGQNVTLSCEQNLNHDAMYWYRQDPGQGLRLIYYSQIVNDFQKGDIAEGYSVSREKKESFPLTVTSAQKNPTAFYLCASSRGQGARSNQPQHFGDGTRLSIL.

The CDR3: CASSFEGETQYF. CDR3 in DNA: TGCGCCAGCAGCTTCGAGGGAGAGACCCAGTACTTC. This chain links TRBV5-1 with TRBJ2-5, with D maybe TRBD2 (5 bases). In germline, CDR1 is SGHRS, CDR2 YFSETQ. V lost 2 bases and J lost 4, with 6 bases in between. The CDR3 loop spans 12 amino acids.